The 32 T cell receptor beta chains reported below all come from one sample, sequenced in a study of blood T cell repertoires in COVID-19. Data came from immunoSEQ multiplex PCR; TCRdb stores just in-frame clones and leaves some out. Found here are some 350,000 clones, about 88% of them singletons; the top ten hold 2.5% to 3%. Sequencing was done on a sample of PBMCs or T cells enriched from blood (not recorded which). The receptors were sampled from a woman aged 30 to 39 who had recovered from COVID-19.

The rearrangement links TRBV2 to TRBJ2-5; TRBD1 agrees at 10 bases. Looked up from germline, CDR1 is SNHLY and CDR2 is FYNNEI. J gave up 4 bases and V 4 bases, and 9 bases lay outside the gene matches. The CDR3 has 16 residues. The CDR3 protein is CASSGRQGAEGETQYF. CDR3 in DNA: TGTGCCAGCAGTGGCCGACAGGGGGCGGAGGGAGAGACCCAGTACTTC.

The chain employs TRBV10-3 and TRBJ2-1, with TRBD1 as a possible D gene (6 bases). The CDR3 contains 14 residues. The V gene's germline CDR1 is ENHRY and CDR2 SYGVKD. The V end was cut by 6 bases, the J end by 5 bases, with 14 bases between. CDR3 nucleotide sequence: TGTGCCATCAGGGACAGTACCTCTGACAATGAGCAGTTCTTC. Amino acid sequence: CAIRDSTSDNEQFF.

The J gene is TRBJ2-1, the V gene TRBV9; 9 bases align to TRBD2. The length of the CDR3 is 16 residues. The trim removed 4 bases at V and 1 base at J, leaving 6 bases unmatched. CDR1 SGDLS and CDR2 YYNGEE come from the germline V gene. This CDR3 is CASSSVAGASYNEQFF. The CDR3, as DNA: TGTGCCAGCAGCTCAGTAGCGGGGGCGTCCTACAATGAGCAGTTCTTC.

The rearrangement links TRBV5-4 to TRBJ1-2; 8 bases map to TRBD1. Trimming at V came to 6 bases and at J to 4 bases, leaving 11 bases not matched to a gene. The CDR3 is 15 amino acids. CDR1 SGHNT and CDR2 YYREEE come from the germline V gene (reference sequence). The CDR3 protein is CASTLGSGGAYGYTF. CDR3 nucleotide sequence: TGTGCCAGCACCCTCGGTTCAGGGGGCGCCTATGGCTACACCTTC.

The chain combines TRBV19 with TRBJ2-7; TRBD1 matches at 7 bases. V lost 5 bases and J lost 2; bases outside the gene matches: 6. The CDR3 covers 14 residues. Germline lookup yields CDR1 LNHDA and CDR2 SQIVND (reference sequence). The CDR3, as DNA: TGTGCCAGTAGTGGCCGGGACAGTCCCTACGAGCAGTACTTC. Protein sequence: CASSGRDSPYEQYF.

This rearrangement joins TRBV18 to TRBJ1-1; weak D call: TRBD1 (6 bases). Germline V gene data show CDR1 as KGHSH and CDR2 as LQKENI. Trimming shortened V by 0 bases and J by 6 bases, and 11 bases separated the two germline ends. The CDR3 loop spans 14 amino acids. The CDR3 bases are TGTGCCAGCTCACCACCGGGAGGGGGACCTGAAGCTTTCTTT. The encoded protein is CASSPPGGGPEAFF.

The chain employs TRBV4-1 and TRBJ1-4; TRBD1 matches at 9 bases. The CDR3 has 16 residues. J was trimmed by 7 bases and V by 3 bases; bases with no gene match: 9. CDR1 and CDR2 from the germline V gene are MGHRA and YSYEKL. As DNA, the CDR3 is TGCGCCAGCAGCCAGGCTAACAGGGGGCGCGGTGAAAAACTGTTTTTT. Translating it yields CASSQANRGRGEKLFF.

The chain uses TRBV19 and TRBJ1-5, with TRBD1 matching 9 bases. The CDR3 loop spans 18 amino acids. CDR1 is LNHDA and CDR2 is SQIVND in the germline V gene (reference sequence). V was pared by 6 bases and J by 0 bases, with 12 bases of the junction left unmatched. The CDR3 nucleotides read TGTGCCAGTAGCCGGGACAGGGCGGCGGGTTATAGCAATCAGCCCCAGCATTTT. It codes for CASSRDRAAGYSNQPQHF.

The chain combines TRBV12-5 with TRBJ2-5; TRBD1 matches 10 bases. With V trimmed by 4 bases and J by 5 bases, 10 bases remained unmatched. This CDR3 comprises 16 residues. CDR1 and CDR2 from the germline V gene are LGHNT and FRNRAP. The CDR3 loop is CASGSGTGVPLETQYF. CDR3 coding DNA: TGTGCTAGTGGTTCCGGGACAGGGGTCCCTTTGGAGACCCAGTACTTC. The whole variable domain, filled in from reference TRBV12-5 and TRBJ2-5, reads DARVTQTPRHKVTEMGQEVTMRCQPILGHNTVFWYRQTMMQGLELLAYFRNRAPLDDSGMPKDRFSAEMPDATLATLKIQPSEPRDSAVYFCASGSGTGVPLETQYFGPGTRLLVL.

This rearrangement joins TRBV24-1 to TRBJ2-1, with a tentative D call TRBD2 (6 bases). In germline, CDR1 is KGHDR, CDR2 SFDVKD. V was pared by 5 bases and J by 7 bases, with 8 bases between. The CDR3 runs 12 residues. CDR3 region: CATSGEVNEQFF. In nucleotides, the CDR3 is TGTGCCACCAGTGGGGAGGTGAATGAGCAGTTCTTC.

The V call is TRBV5-1, the J call TRBJ2-5, with 8 positions matching TRBD1. CDR1 is SGHRS and CDR2 is YFSETQ in the germline V gene. There are 14 residues in the CDR3. J gave up 2 bases and V 6 bases, and 6 bases lay outside the gene matches. CDR3 coding DNA: TGCGCCAGCAAGGCAGGGGGCTATCAAGAGACCCAGTACTTC. This translates into CASKAGGYQETQYF.

This chain joins TRBV7-9 and TRBJ2-7, with TRBD1 matching over 12 bases. CDR1 is SEHNR and CDR2 is FQNEAQ in the germline V gene (reference sequence). This CDR3 is 15 amino acids long. V shed 5 bases, J shed 3 bases, and the junction held 5 bases outside the gene matches. CDR3 bases: TGTGCCAGCAGCACCCGGGACAGGGGGCACTACGAGCAGTACTTC. Protein: CASSTRDRGHYEQYF.

The chain is built from TRBV14 and TRBJ2-5; D is ambiguous. The CDR3 is 14 amino acids. Trimming took 1 base from V and 1 from J, leaving 7 bases between them. The germline V gene has CDR1 SGHDN and CDR2 FVKESK. For the CDR3, the DNA is TGTGCCAGCAGCCAAGGCTGGGCCCAAGAGACCCAGTACTTC. Translated: CASSQGWAQETQYF.

V and J are TRBV2 and TRBJ1-1, with 8 bases identical to TRBD1. With V trimmed by 6 bases and J by 0 bases, 3 bases remained unmatched. Looked up from germline, CDR1 is SNHLY and CDR2 is FYNNEI. The CDR3 length is 14 residues. The CDR3 reads CASRGGQVNTEAFF. CDR3 sequence (DNA): TGTGCCAGCAGGGGGGGACAGGTGAACACTGAAGCTTTCTTT. Combining the CDR3 with reference TRBV2 and TRBJ1-1 gives the whole variable domain EPEVTQTPSHQVTQMGQEVILRCVPISNHLYFYWYRQILGQKVEFLVSFYNNEISEKSEIFDDQFSVERPDGSNFTLKIRSTKLEDSAMYFCASRGGQVNTEAFFGQGTRLTVV.

Written as DNA, the CDR3 is TGTGCCAGCAGCCTCCTCGACAGGTATAATTCACCCCTCCACTTT. Protein product: CASSLLDRYNSPLHF. The chain employs TRBV5-6 and TRBJ1-6; a possible D gene is TRBD1 (6 bases). This CDR3 has 15 amino acids. V was cut by 4 bases and J by 4 bases, with 12 bases left in between. The germline V gene encodes CDR1 SGHDT and CDR2 YYEEEE.

The rearrangement uses TRBV9 and TRBJ1-1; 7 bases line up with TRBD1. The CDR3 loop spans 15 amino acids. With V trimmed by 4 bases and J by 11 bases, 17 bases remained unmatched. Germline V gene data show CDR1 as SGDLS and CDR2 as YYNGEE. Here the CDR3 DNA reads TGTGCCAGCAGCCGACAGGCGACAGGGTCAGTTGGGGCTTTCTTT. It codes for CASSRQATGSVGAFF.

This rearrangement joins TRBV5-1 to TRBJ1-6; 8 nucleotides align to TRBD1. The V and J ends lost 4 bases and 7 bases, in that order; junction bases with no gene match: 10. Germline V gives CDR1 SGHRS, CDR2 YFSETQ. The CDR3 contains 16 residues. Written as DNA, the CDR3 is TGCGCCAGCAGCGGAGGACAGGGTCTCGGAAATTCACCCCTCCACTTT. This encodes CASSGGQGLGNSPLHF. The full variable domain, in which reference TRBV5-1 and TRBJ1-6 provide the parts outside the CDR3, is KAGVTQTPRYLIKTRGQQVTLSCSPISGHRSVSWYQQTPGQGLQFLFEYFSETQRNKGNFPGRFSGRQFSNSRSEMNVSTLELGDSALYLCASSGGQGLGNSPLHFGNGTRLTVT.

This chain joins TRBV19 and TRBJ2-4, with TRBD2 matching over 10 bases. From germline, CDR1 is LNHDA and CDR2 SQIVND (reference sequence). With V trimmed by 4 bases and J by 7 bases, 10 bases remained unmatched. There are 16 residues in the CDR3. DNA for the CDR3: TGTGCCAGTAGTAGCATAGCGGGAGGCCCGAAGAACATTCAGTACTTC. This encodes CASSSIAGGPKNIQYF.

The chain joins TRBV30 to TRBJ1-2; D perhaps matches TRBD1 (6 bases). Trimming took off 1 base at V and 7 bases at J, with 13 bases between the two ends. CDR3 length: 13 residues. CDR1 is GTSNPN, CDR2 SVGIG, per germline (reference sequence). The CDR3 spells CAWSGTDLGGYTF. DNA of the CDR3: TGTGCCTGGAGTGGGACAGACCTGGGTGGCTACACCTTC.

The chain has TRBV25-1 and TRBJ2-7, with a tentative D call TRBD1 (8 bases). The CDR3 is made up of 14 amino acids. From germline, CDR1 is MGHDK and CDR2 SYGVNS. Trimming removed 5 bases from V and 4 bases from J, with 15 bases in between. CDR3: CASSTSQGGYEQYF. The DNA of the CDR3 is TGTGCCAGCAGTACATCACAGGGGGGGTACGAGCAGTACTTC.

J is TRBJ1-5 and V is TRBV12-3 or TRBV12-4, with D unclear. The CDR3 totals 13 residues. V lost 3 bases to trimming and J lost 9 bases, with 12 bases between them. CDR3 sequence: CASSFGYKRPQHF. CDR3 nucleotide sequence: TGTGCCAGCAGTTTCGGGTACAAGCGGCCCCAGCATTTT.

The chain is built from TRBV6-5 and TRBJ2-7; 8 nucleotides align to TRBD1. This CDR3 has 13 residues. Germline V CDR1 and CDR2: MNHEY, SVGAGI. J lost 3 bases, V lost 4 bases, and 2 bases had no gene match. CDR3 bases: TGTGCCAGCAGTTTCACAGGGGGCTACGAGCAGTACTTC. It is translated as CASSFTGGYEQYF.

The chain is built from TRBV5-6 and TRBJ2-7, with a possible D match to TRBD2 (5 bases). The germline V and J ends were trimmed by 4 bases and 3 bases, with 11 bases remaining between them. The V gene's germline CDR1 is SGHDT and CDR2 YYEEEE. The CDR3 runs to 13 residues. CDR3 in DNA: TGTGCCAGCAGCACGTCGGGAAGCTACGAGCAGTACTTC. It yields the protein CASSTSGSYEQYF.

The V and J genes are TRBV5-6 and TRBJ2-1, with 15 bases matching TRBD2. This CDR3 spans 16 amino acids. V gave up 3 bases and J gave up 9 bases; unmatched junction bases: 7. Germline V lookup: CDR1 SGHDT, CDR2 YYEEEE. The chain's CDR3 is CASSSGLAGGLGEQFF. CDR3 bases: TGTGCCAGCAGCTCGGGACTAGCGGGGGGCCTAGGTGAGCAGTTCTTC.

The chain employs TRBV19 and TRBJ1-5; 8 bases agree with TRBD1. Germline assignment: CDR1 LNHDA and CDR2 SQIVND (reference sequence). CDR3 length: 14 amino acids. V gave up 8 bases and J gave up 1 base; unmatched junction bases: 4. For the CDR3, the DNA is TGTGCCAGTGAGGACAGGGCCAGCAATCAGCCCCAGCATTTT. The encoded protein is CASEDRASNQPQHF. Full variable domain (remainder filled in from reference TRBV19 and TRBJ1-5): DGGITQSPKYLFRKEGQNVTLSCEQNLNHDAMYWYRQDPGQGLRLIYYSQIVNDFQKGDIAEGYSVSREKKESFPLTVTSAQKNPTAFYLCASEDRASNQPQHFGDGTRLSIL.

This clone was observed a few times. The chain joins TRBV7-2 to TRBJ2-7; 7 bases are shared with TRBD2. Per the germline V gene, CDR1 is SGHTA and CDR2 is FQGNSA. V was pared by 6 bases and J by 0 bases, with 5 bases of the junction left unmatched. The CDR3 has 14 residues. Written as DNA, the CDR3 is TGTGCCAGCAGTCTAGCGGCTAGCTCCTACGAGCAGTACTTC. Protein: CASSLAASSYEQYF.

This chain connects TRBV7-2 to TRBJ2-2; weak D call: TRBD2 (6 bases). The germline V gene encodes CDR1 SGHTA and CDR2 FQGNSA. V was shortened by 5 bases and J by 4 bases, with 14 bases between the two germline ends. The CDR3 loop spans 15 amino acids. CDR3 residues: CASSQLLASTGELFF. The CDR3 DNA follows: TGTGCCAGCAGCCAATTACTAGCTTCCACCGGGGAGCTGTTTTTT.

The chain has TRBV5-1 and TRBJ2-7, with 8 bases fitting TRBD1. The CDR3 spans 14 residues. CDR1 is SGHRS and CDR2 is YFSETQ in the germline V gene. V lost 0 bases, J lost 3 bases, and 2 bases stayed unmatched. CDR3 in amino acids: CASSLGTGNYEQYF. CDR3 nucleotide sequence: TGCGCCAGCAGCTTGGGGACAGGGAACTACGAGCAGTACTTC.

The chain carries TRBV7-2 and TRBJ2-7, with D possibly matching TRBD2 (5 bases). The germline V and J ends were trimmed by 3 bases and 6 bases, with 15 bases remaining between them. The CDR3 has 14 residues. CDR1 and CDR2 (germline): SGHTA, FQGNSA. The chain's CDR3 is CASSFRTPAGEQYF. CDR3 coding DNA: TGTGCCAGCAGCTTCAGGACCCCCGCGGGCGAGCAGTACTTC.

CDR3 in amino acids: CASSLSRVPSYEQYF. The CDR3, as DNA: TGTGCCAGCAGTTTATCGAGGGTCCCCTCCTACGAGCAGTACTTC. The chain links TRBV27 to TRBJ2-7, with TRBD2 as a possible D gene (5 bases). The CDR3 loop spans 15 amino acids. The V gene's germline CDR1 is MNHEY and CDR2 SMNVEV (reference sequence). V was clipped by 0 bases and J by 0 bases, with 9 bases between them.

About this clone: Other DNA variants within this sample encode the same CDR3. The chain employs TRBV3-1 (or the pseudogene TRBV3-2) and TRBJ1-1, with TRBD1 matching over 10 bases. V lost 5 bases and J lost 3; bases outside the gene matches: 3. The CDR3 runs 14 residues. Germline V gene sequence: CDR1 LGHDT, CDR2 YNNKEL (reference sequence). DNA for the CDR3: TGTGCCAGCAGCAGGACAGGGGGGGACACTGAAGCTTTCTTT. This sequence encodes CASSRTGGDTEAFF.

The V call is TRBV6-1, the J call TRBJ2-1; 7 bases agree with TRBD2. The length of the CDR3 is 19 residues. The V segment lost 7 bases and the J segment 3 bases; nucleotides outside the gene matches: 21. Germline V gene lookup returns CDR1 MNHNS and CDR2 SASEGT. CDR3 residues: CASIEFLAEPTKGYNEQFF. The CDR3 DNA sequence: TGTGCCAGCATTGAGTTCCTAGCGGAGCCTACGAAGGGCTACAATGAGCAGTTCTTC.